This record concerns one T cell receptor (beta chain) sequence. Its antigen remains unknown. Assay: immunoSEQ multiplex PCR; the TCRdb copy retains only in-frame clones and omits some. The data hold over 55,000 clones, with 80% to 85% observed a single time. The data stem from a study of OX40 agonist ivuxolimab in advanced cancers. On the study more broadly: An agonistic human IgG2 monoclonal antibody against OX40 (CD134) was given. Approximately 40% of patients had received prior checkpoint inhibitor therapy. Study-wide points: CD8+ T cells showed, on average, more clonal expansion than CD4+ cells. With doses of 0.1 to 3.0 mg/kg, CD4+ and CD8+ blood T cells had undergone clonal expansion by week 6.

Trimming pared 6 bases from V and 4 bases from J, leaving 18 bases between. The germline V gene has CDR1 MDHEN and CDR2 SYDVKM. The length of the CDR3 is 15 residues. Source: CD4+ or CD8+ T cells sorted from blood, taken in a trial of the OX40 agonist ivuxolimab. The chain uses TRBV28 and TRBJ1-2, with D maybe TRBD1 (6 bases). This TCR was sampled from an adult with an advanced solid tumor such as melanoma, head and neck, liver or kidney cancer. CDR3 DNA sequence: TGTGCCAGCAGCTCCTTTACCGGGACAAGCTATGGCTACACCTTC. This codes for CASSSFTGTSYGYTF.